The rows below give T cell receptor beta chains drawn from one sample of a study of response to subunit inactivated influenza vaccine. MiXCR, run by TCRdb on the RT-PCR reads, gives a single entry per CDR3 protein. This sample carries around 480,000 distinct CDR3 sequences, approximately 16% of them seen once, and the ten largest clones take less than 4%. Sequencing was performed on CD4+ T cells sorted from PBMCs, taken roughly 24 months after vaccination. These receptors originate from a man aged 45 to 75 who received an inactivated influenza vaccine. Each CDR3 is given with its conserved first and last residue. Fields, in order: J gene, V gene, CDR3 protein.

j_gene: TRBJ1-2; v_gene: TRBV12-3/TRBV12-4; CDR3aa: CASRETSQNYGYTF
j_gene: TRBJ1-2; v_gene: TRBV12-3/TRBV12-4; CDR3aa: CASRRRGYYGYTF
j_gene: TRBJ2-3; v_gene: TRBV5-5; CDR3aa: CASSLYGTSTDTQYF
j_gene: TRBJ2-7; v_gene: TRBV7-2; CDR3aa: CASSLLDYYEQYF
j_gene: TRBJ2-1; v_gene: TRBV3-1; CDR3aa: CASSHSGGAFNEQFF
j_gene: TRBJ2-3; v_gene: TRBV6-1; CDR3aa: CAIRFSGGTDTQYF
j_gene: TRBJ1-1; v_gene: TRBV18; CDR3aa: CASSLGRPDLSEAFF
j_gene: TRBJ1-1; v_gene: TRBV2; CDR3aa: CASSGLVSTEAFF
j_gene: TRBJ2-5; v_gene: TRBV11-1; CDR3aa: CASSYLGPWDWAEETQYF
j_gene: TRBJ2-7; v_gene: TRBV15; CDR3aa: CATSRQPGQGLYEQYF
j_gene: TRBJ2-7; v_gene: TRBV18; CDR3aa: CATFRDRGYEQYF
j_gene: TRBJ1-4; v_gene: TRBV6-2/TRBV6-3; CDR3aa: CASSYSAGDRQSLEKLFF
j_gene: TRBJ2-1; v_gene: TRBV7-8; CDR3aa: CASSHDFEQFF
j_gene: TRBJ2-2; v_gene: TRBV7-8; CDR3aa: CASRRLAGFTGELFF
j_gene: TRBJ2-2; v_gene: TRBV4-2; CDR3aa: CASSHTGNTGELFF
j_gene: TRBJ2-7; v_gene: TRBV9; CDR3aa: CASSVEGPGTSPYEQYF
j_gene: TRBJ2-5; v_gene: TRBV2; CDR3aa: CASSEVEFQETQYF
j_gene: TRBJ2-1; v_gene: TRBV18; CDR3aa: CASSPVTSGRNNEQFF
j_gene: TRBJ2-2; v_gene: TRBV28; CDR3aa: CASSFVAGGTGELFF
j_gene: TRBJ1-4; v_gene: TRBV2; CDR3aa: CASRRGSVEEKLFF
j_gene: TRBJ1-1; v_gene: TRBV7-9; CDR3aa: CASSLAGPAFF
j_gene: TRBJ2-1; v_gene: TRBV24-1; CDR3aa: CATSDADWAYNEQFF
j_gene: TRBJ1-4; v_gene: TRBV30; CDR3aa: CAWKRANEKLFF
j_gene: TRBJ2-3; v_gene: TRBV4-2; CDR3aa: CASSLDLNTQYF
j_gene: TRBJ1-2; v_gene: TRBV30; CDR3aa: CAWSLQGAHGYTF
j_gene: TRBJ1-1; v_gene: TRBV10-2; CDR3aa: CASSAQGAEAFF
j_gene: TRBJ2-5; v_gene: TRBV29-1; CDR3aa: CSAPGSAGPETQYF
j_gene: TRBJ2-7; v_gene: TRBV3-1; CDR3aa: CASSQTSGSIYEQYF
j_gene: TRBJ2-1; v_gene: TRBV27; CDR3aa: CASRTWSYNEQFF
j_gene: TRBJ2-7; v_gene: TRBV5-1; CDR3aa: CASSLGSWGLATYEQYF
j_gene: TRBJ2-5; v_gene: TRBV14; CDR3aa: CASSQVADQETQYF
j_gene: TRBJ2-2; v_gene: TRBV4-2; CDR3aa: CASSQDFGAGELFF
j_gene: TRBJ2-2; v_gene: TRBV7-9; CDR3aa: CASSLIGGANTGELFF
j_gene: TRBJ1-5; v_gene: TRBV6-2/TRBV6-3; CDR3aa: CASNSMTGYSNQPQHF
j_gene: TRBJ2-3; v_gene: TRBV7-3; CDR3aa: CASSLTLAGSTDTQYF
j_gene: TRBJ2-7; v_gene: TRBV20-1; CDR3aa: CSARDQNAGNMYEQYF
j_gene: TRBJ2-2; v_gene: TRBV28; CDR3aa: CACTAVGGELFF
j_gene: TRBJ2-5; v_gene: TRBV12-3/TRBV12-4; CDR3aa: CASSRVRTGGGGTQYF
j_gene: TRBJ2-3; v_gene: TRBV20-1; CDR3aa: CSYKRVGTDTQYF
j_gene: TRBJ2-5; v_gene: TRBV5-5; CDR3aa: CASSLDIAQGETQYF
j_gene: TRBJ1-2; v_gene: TRBV7-2; CDR3aa: CASSLGSLLNYGYTF
j_gene: TRBJ2-3; v_gene: TRBV2; CDR3aa: CASDLAGGPDTQYF
j_gene: TRBJ2-7; v_gene: TRBV10-3; CDR3aa: CAIQPALTGYEQYF
j_gene: TRBJ1-6; v_gene: TRBV6-1; CDR3aa: CATSPRDPANGSPLHF
j_gene: TRBJ1-6; v_gene: TRBV6-2/TRBV6-3; CDR3aa: CASRPGSSPLHF
j_gene: TRBJ2-7; v_gene: TRBV7-8; CDR3aa: CASSLFTSGMYEQYF
j_gene: TRBJ1-2; v_gene: TRBV7-9; CDR3aa: CASSPRGDGYTF
j_gene: TRBJ1-6; v_gene: TRBV20-1; CDR3aa: CSARDSGQGNSPLHF
j_gene: TRBJ2-1; v_gene: TRBV20-1; CDR3aa: CSAGPLNFYNEQFF
j_gene: TRBJ2-5; v_gene: TRBV12-3/TRBV12-4; CDR3aa: CASSLWQLQETQYF
j_gene: TRBJ2-7; v_gene: TRBV7-2; CDR3aa: CASSLVVMRNYEQYF
j_gene: TRBJ2-1; v_gene: TRBV7-2; CDR3aa: CASSLMRESYNEQFF
j_gene: TRBJ2-1; v_gene: TRBV7-9; CDR3aa: CASSLVGSDNEQFF